This TCR beta chain was obtained from a study of blood T cell repertoires in COVID-19. Enrolment of Seattle patients took place during active infection, and they were followed longitudinally. The assay was immunoSEQ multiplex PCR, and TCRdb's table has in-frame clones only and misses some. The sample lists about 170,000 clones, about nine tenths seen once, with approximately 4.8% in the top ten. V shed 0 bases and J 2 bases; nucleotides not matched to a gene: 2. The CDR3 contains 15 residues. Germline V CDR1 and CDR2: KGHSH, LQKENI. The chain combines TRBV18 with TRBJ2-7; 9 bases match TRBD1. This TCR was sampled from a man aged 25-40 years with COVID-19, enrolled during active disease. The specimen was peripheral blood. The CDR3 DNA reads TGTGCCAGCTCACCACCGGGACAGGGCACCTACGAGCAGTACTTC. It translates to CASSPPGQGTYEQYF.